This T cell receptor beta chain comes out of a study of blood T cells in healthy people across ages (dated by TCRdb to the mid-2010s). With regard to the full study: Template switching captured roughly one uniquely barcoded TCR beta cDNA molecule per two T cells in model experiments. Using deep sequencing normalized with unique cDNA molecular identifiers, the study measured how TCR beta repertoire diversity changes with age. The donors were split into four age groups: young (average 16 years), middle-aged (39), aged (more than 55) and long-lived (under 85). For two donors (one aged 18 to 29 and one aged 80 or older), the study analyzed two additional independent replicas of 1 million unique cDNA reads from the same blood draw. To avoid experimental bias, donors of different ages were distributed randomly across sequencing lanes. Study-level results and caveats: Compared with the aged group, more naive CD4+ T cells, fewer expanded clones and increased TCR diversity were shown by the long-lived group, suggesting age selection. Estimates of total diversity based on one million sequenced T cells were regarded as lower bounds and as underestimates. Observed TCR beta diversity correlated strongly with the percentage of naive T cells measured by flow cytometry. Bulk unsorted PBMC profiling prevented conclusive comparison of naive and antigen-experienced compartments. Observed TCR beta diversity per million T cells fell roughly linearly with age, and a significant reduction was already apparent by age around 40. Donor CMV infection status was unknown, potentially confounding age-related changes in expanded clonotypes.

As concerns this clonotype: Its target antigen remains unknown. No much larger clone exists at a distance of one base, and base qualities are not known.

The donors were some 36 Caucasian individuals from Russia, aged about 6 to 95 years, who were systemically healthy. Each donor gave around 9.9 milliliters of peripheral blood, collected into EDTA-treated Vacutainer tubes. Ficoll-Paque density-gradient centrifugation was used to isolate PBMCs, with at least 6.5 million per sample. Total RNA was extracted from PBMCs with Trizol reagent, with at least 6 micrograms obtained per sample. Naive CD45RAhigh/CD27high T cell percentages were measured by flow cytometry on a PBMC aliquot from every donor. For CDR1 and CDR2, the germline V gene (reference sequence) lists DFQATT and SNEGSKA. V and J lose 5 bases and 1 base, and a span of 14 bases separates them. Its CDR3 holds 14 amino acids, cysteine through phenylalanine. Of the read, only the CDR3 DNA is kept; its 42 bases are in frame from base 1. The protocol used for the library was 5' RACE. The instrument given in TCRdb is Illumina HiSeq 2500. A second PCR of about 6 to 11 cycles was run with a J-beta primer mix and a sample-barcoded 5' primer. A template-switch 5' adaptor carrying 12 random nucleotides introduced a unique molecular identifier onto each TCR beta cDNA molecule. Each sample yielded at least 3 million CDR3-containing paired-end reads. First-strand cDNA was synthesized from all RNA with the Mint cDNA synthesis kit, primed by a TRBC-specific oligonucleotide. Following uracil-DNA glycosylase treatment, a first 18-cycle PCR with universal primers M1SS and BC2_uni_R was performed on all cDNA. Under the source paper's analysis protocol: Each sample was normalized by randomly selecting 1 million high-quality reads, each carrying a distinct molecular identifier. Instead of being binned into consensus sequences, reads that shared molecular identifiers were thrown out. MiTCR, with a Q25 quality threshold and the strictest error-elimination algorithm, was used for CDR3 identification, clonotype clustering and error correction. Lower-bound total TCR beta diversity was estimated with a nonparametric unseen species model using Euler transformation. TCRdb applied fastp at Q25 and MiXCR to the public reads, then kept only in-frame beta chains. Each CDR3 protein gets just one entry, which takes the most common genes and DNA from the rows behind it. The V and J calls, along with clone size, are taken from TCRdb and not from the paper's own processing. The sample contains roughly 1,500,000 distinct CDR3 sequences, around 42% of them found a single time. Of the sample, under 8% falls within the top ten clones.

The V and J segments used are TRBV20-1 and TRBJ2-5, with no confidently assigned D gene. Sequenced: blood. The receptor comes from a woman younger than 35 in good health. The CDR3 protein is CSALNLTTQETQYF. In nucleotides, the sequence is TGCAGTGCTTTGAACCTAACTACCCAAGAGACCCAGTACTTC.